The 17 T cell receptor beta chains listed next were all sequenced from one sample in a study of T cells in localized non-small cell lung cancer. Method: immunoSEQ multiplex PCR; TCRdb's copy keeps in-frame clones and lacks some. The data hold 50,000 or so clones, with about 85% observed a single time. Sequenced material: peripheral blood, taken before any cancer treatment. These receptor sequences come from a female donor of 60 years or more with stage II squamous cell lung carcinoma.

This sequence joins TRBV11-2 and TRBJ2-7; D is perhaps TRBD1 or TRBD2 (5 bases each). Germline lookup yields CDR1 SGHAT and CDR2 FQNNGV. Trimming took 1 base from V and 6 from J, leaving 13 bases between them. This CDR3 comprises 14 residues. CDR3 nucleotide sequence: TGTGCCAGCAGCTTAGGGGTTGGGGGTCGCGAGCAGTACTTC. Translation: CASSLGVGGREQYF.

The rearrangement links TRBV19 to TRBJ1-2; 8 nucleotides agree with TRBD1. This CDR3 has 14 amino acids. J gave up 5 bases and V 5 bases, and 7 bases lay outside the gene matches. Germline V gene lookup returns CDR1 LNHDA and CDR2 SQIVND (reference sequence). The CDR3 DNA sequence: TGTGCCAGTAGTCGGACAGGGAACCTATATGGCTACACCTTC. Translating it yields CASSRTGNLYGYTF.

This chain uses TRBV7-9 with TRBJ1-5; D not certain. Per the germline V gene, CDR1 is SEHNR and CDR2 is FQNEAQ (reference sequence). The CDR3 is made up of 15 amino acids. V gave up 1 base and J gave up 0 bases, with 7 bases separating them. In nucleotides, the CDR3 is TGTGCCAGCAGCTTAGGAGAAAATAGCAATCAGCCCCAGCATTTT. This gives the protein CASSLGENSNQPQHF.

Here the CDR3 reads CASEGGGADGELFF. The CDR3, as DNA: TGCGCCAGCGAGGGCGGGGGGGCGGACGGGGAGCTGTTTTTT. The rearrangement uses TRBV10-2 and TRBJ2-2; TRBD2 matches 9 bases. The CDR3 length is 14 residues. The V gene's germline CDR1 is WSHSY and CDR2 SAAADI. The V and J ends lost 8 bases and 7 bases, in that order; junction bases with no gene match: 8.

This clone was seen just once. The chain joins TRBV19 to TRBJ2-2; maybe TRBD2 (5 bases). The V end was cut by 2 bases, the J end by 1 base, with 8 bases between. The CDR3 is 15 residues long. CDR1 and CDR2 (germline): LNHDA, SQIVND (reference sequence). DNA of the CDR3: TGTGCCAGTAGTATACAGCGGCTGAACACCGGGGAGCTGTTTTTT. Protein sequence: CASSIQRLNTGELFF.

This clone has a handful of counts. The chain recombines TRBV10-3 with TRBJ2-7; D is possibly TRBD2 (6 bases). Trimming removed 7 bases at V and 1 base at J, with 14 bases between. From germline, CDR1 is ENHRY and CDR2 SYGVKD. This CDR3 has 14 residues. Here the CDR3 reads CAINPGLGSYEQYF. Written as DNA, the CDR3 is TGTGCCATCAATCCGGGACTGGGATCCTACGAGCAGTACTTC.

The chain has TRBV2 and TRBJ1-1; D not certain. Looked up from germline, CDR1 is SNHLY and CDR2 is FYNNEI. The V and J ends lost 3 bases and 1 base respectively, with 12 bases between them. The CDR3 sequence is 15 residues long. In DNA, the CDR3 is TGTGCCAGCAGTGACGGACTGCCGAGGAACACTGAAGCTTTCTTT. It encodes CASSDGLPRNTEAFF.

The chain carries TRBV28 and TRBJ1-4; 10 nucleotides match TRBD1. Germline CDR1 and CDR2: MDHEN and SYDVKM. V lost 4 bases and J lost 6; bases outside the gene matches: 5. The CDR3 runs 15 residues. The chain's CDR3 is CASSSLTGGHEKLFF. The CDR3 DNA sequence: TGTGCCAGCAGTTCCCTGACAGGGGGCCATGAAAAACTGTTTTTT.

This chain uses TRBV6-5 with TRBJ1-2; 9 bases agree with TRBD1. Germline CDR1 MNHEY, CDR2 SVGAGI. J gave up 9 bases and V 8 bases, and 13 bases lay outside the gene matches. This CDR3 comprises 14 residues. CDR3 DNA sequence: TGTGCCAGCGGCCCCATCGGGACAGGGATAAGCTACACCTTC. Its translation is CASGPIGTGISYTF.

The chain recombines TRBV7-9 with TRBJ1-5, with TRBD1 matching over 11 bases. Trimming at V came to 1 base and at J to 2 bases, leaving 4 bases not matched to a gene. This CDR3 is 17 amino acids long. CDR1 and CDR2 from the germline V gene are SEHNR and FQNEAQ (reference sequence). CDR3 sequence reads: CASSLGTGGLGNQPQHF. The CDR3 DNA follows: TGTGCCAGCAGCTTAGGGACAGGGGGCCTAGGCAATCAGCCCCAGCATTTT.

This clone came up once. This chain joins TRBV7-9 and TRBJ2-1; D call uncertain. CDR1 is SEHNR, CDR2 FQNEAQ, per germline (reference sequence). Trimming shortened V by 1 base and J by 8 bases, and 9 bases separated the two germline ends. The CDR3 runs 13 residues. The chain's CDR3 is CASSLVGPDEQFF. The CDR3 bases are TGTGCCAGCAGCTTAGTAGGCCCGGATGAGCAGTTCTTC.

This clone was detected only once. V usage is TRBV4-2 and J usage is TRBJ1-2, with TRBD1 identical over 11 bases. Germline trimming cut 4 bases from V and 4 bases from J; bases unmatched to any gene: 17. Germline V CDR1 and CDR2: LGHNA, YNFKEQ. This CDR3 has 19 amino acids. The CDR3 DNA reads TGTGCCAGCAGCCGTTTCGCCGGGACAGGGGGTGGTATGGCCTATGGCTACACCTTC. It translates to CASSRFAGTGGGMAYGYTF.

The chain couples TRBV6-1 to TRBJ2-1; 9 bases are a match to TRBD1. V shed 10 bases, J shed 7 bases, and the junction held 8 bases outside the gene matches. The CDR3 consists of 13 residues. Germline lookup yields CDR1 MNHNS and CDR2 SASEGT. The CDR3 coding sequence is TGTGCCATAGGGGGACAGGGAGTAAATGAGCAGTTCTTC. Protein: CAIGGQGVNEQFF.

The rearrangement links TRBV12-5 to TRBJ1-1; D is ambiguous. Germline V gives CDR1 LGHNT, CDR2 FRNRAP. Trimming pared 3 bases from V and 4 bases from J, leaving 9 bases between. The CDR3 has 13 residues. The CDR3 protein is CASGFRRGTEAFF. CDR3 sequence (DNA): TGTGCTAGTGGTTTTCGCCGGGGCACTGAAGCTTTCTTT.

This clone is a singleton in its sample. J is TRBJ2-7 and V is TRBV7-2; D possibly corresponds to TRBD1 (6 bases). Per germline, CDR1 SGHTA and CDR2 FQGNSA. The ends were cut back, 1 base at V and 1 base at J, with 17 bases in the middle. The CDR3 spans 17 residues. CDR3 in amino acids: CASSLGSQGGGSYEQYF. The CDR3 DNA reads TGTGCCAGCAGCTTAGGGAGCCAAGGGGGTGGTTCCTACGAGCAGTACTTC.

The chain uses TRBV29-1 and TRBJ2-5; D unresolved. This CDR3 has 11 amino acids. Germline values: CDR1 SQVTM, CDR2 ANQGSEA. With 4 bases removed from V and 2 bases from J, the gap between germline ends came to 5 bases. CDR3 protein: CSVGPQETQYF. In DNA form, the CDR3 reads TGCAGCGTTGGGCCACAAGAGACCCAGTACTTC.

V is TRBV4-1 and J is TRBJ1-2; no firm D call. Germline V gene lookup returns CDR1 MGHRA and CDR2 YSYEKL. The ends were cut back, 1 base at V and 7 bases at J, with 13 bases in the middle. The CDR3 covers 14 residues. The CDR3 DNA follows: TGCGCCAGCAGCCAAGGGGTACATTCAGGTGGCTACACCTTC. Protein product: CASSQGVHSGGYTF.